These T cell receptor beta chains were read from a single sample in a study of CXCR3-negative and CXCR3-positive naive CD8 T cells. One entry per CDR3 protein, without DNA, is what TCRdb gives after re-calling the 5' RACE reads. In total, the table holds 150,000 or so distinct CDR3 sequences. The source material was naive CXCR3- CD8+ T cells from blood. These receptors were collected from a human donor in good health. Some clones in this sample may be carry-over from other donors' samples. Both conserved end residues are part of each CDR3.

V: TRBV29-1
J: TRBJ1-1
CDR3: CSPEVRLQAFF

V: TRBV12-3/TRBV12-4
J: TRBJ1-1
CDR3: CASSSLIYSADTEAFF

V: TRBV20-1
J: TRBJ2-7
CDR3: CSASEQLGVYEQYF

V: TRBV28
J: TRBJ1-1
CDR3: CASSLYLRQGMNTEAFF

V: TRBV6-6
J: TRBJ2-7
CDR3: CASGDRASYEQYF

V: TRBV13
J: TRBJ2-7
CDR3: CASSPSSNYEQYF

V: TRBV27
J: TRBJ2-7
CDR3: CASSSPAPGAEQYF

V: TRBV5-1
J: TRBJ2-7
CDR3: CASSQTGEGNEQYF

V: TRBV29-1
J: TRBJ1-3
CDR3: CSVIAFNTIYF

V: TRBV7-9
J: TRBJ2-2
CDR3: CASSLLRGETPNTGELFF

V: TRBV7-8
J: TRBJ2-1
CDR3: CASSLVAGGNEQFF

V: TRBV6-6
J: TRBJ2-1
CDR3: CASSYSTLGEEQFF

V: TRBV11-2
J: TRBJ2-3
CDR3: CASSLTGAITDTQYF

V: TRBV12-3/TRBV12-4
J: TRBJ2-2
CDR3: CASSLIGQQNTGELFF

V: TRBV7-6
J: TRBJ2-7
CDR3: CASSLLGGDSYEQYF

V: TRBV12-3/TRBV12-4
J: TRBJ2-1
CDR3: CASIQAGGPYNEQFF